Included here is one TCR beta chain sequence, with context. Its specificity is unknown. Libraries were prepared by immunoSEQ multiplex PCR; TCRdb keeps only in-frame clonotypes and omits some of them. The sample includes some 110,000 clones, around 89% of them seen just once. The sample originates from a study of T cell responses to AZD1222 COVID-19 vaccine. Findings and caveats of the study: Only a handful of people who got AZD1222 tested seropositive at baseline.

This CDR3 spans 15 amino acids. The V and J ends lost 3 bases and 5 bases respectively, with 14 bases between them. Germline loops: CDR1 SNHLY, CDR2 FYNNEI. This TCR was sampled from an adult in good health. This rearrangement joins TRBV2 to TRBJ2-1; D tentatively reads TRBD1 or TRBD2 (5 bases each). Sequencing was performed on peripheral blood, taken on day 0 of AZD1222 vaccination. CDR3 residues: CASSEWQGPNNEQFF. Here the CDR3 DNA reads TGTGCCAGCAGTGAGTGGCAGGGACCAAACAATGAGCAGTTCTTC.